One and the same sample provided the 9 T cell receptor beta chains below, sequenced in a study of molecular identifiers for immune sequencing clone quantification. TCRdb recomputed calls from the PCR reads with MiXCR, one row per CDR3 protein. The sample has roughly 100,000 distinct CDR3 sequences; about 35% are singletons. Specimen: naive CD8+ T cells from blood, with Jurkat cell RNA spiked in. Described subset: FACS-sorted CD8+CD4-CCR7+CD45RA+ naive T cells. The receptors shown here come from a human donor in good health. Some libraries in this study had Jurkat cell RNA spiked in.

The rearrangement uses TRBV9 and TRBJ1-4; possibly TRBD1 for D (6 bases). Germline values: CDR1 SGDLS, CDR2 YYNGEE. CDR3 length equals 15 residues. Trimming stripped 0 bases from V and 8 bases from J, with 14 bases between. The CDR3 region is CASSVAWGAGEKLFF. The CDR3 DNA reads TGTGCCAGCAGCGTAGCTTGGGGGGCAGGGGAAAAACTGTTTTTT.

The sample holds a few counts of this clonotype. The V and J genes are TRBV7-9 and TRBJ2-7; the match to TRBD2 covers 14 bases. The CDR3 is 18 residues long. In germline, CDR1 is SEHNR, CDR2 FQNEAQ (reference sequence). V dropped 5 bases and J dropped 2; count of bases not matched to a gene: 11. The CDR3 DNA reads TGTGCCAGCAGCAAGGAGGGACTAGCGGGAGTAAGTGCCTACGAGCAGTACTTC. Its translation is CASSKEGLAGVSAYEQYF.

The V call is TRBV7-6, the J call TRBJ2-7; 11 bases agree with TRBD2. Per germline, CDR1 SGHVS and CDR2 FNYEAQ. V trimming: 5 bases; J trimming: 0 bases; junction bases outside the gene matches: 3. The CDR3 loop spans 15 amino acids. CDR3 residues: CASSAGTSGSYEQYF. Written as DNA, the CDR3 is TGTGCCAGCAGCGCCGGGACTAGCGGCTCCTACGAGCAGTACTTC.

As regards this clonotype: This clone may be a read error of a much larger clone one base away. The conserved closing phenylalanine or tryptophan is absent in this CDR3, likely reflecting a read error. The DNA is left out, because the CDR3 cannot be placed on it with certainty; the CDR3 is given as TCRdb lists it. The chain has TRBV7-2 and TRBJ1-2. Both ends counted, the CDR3 spans 12 residues. CDR1 SGHTA and CDR2 FQGNSA come from the germline V gene. This CDR3 is CASSFRTAVWTY.

The rearrangement uses TRBV19 and TRBJ2-7, with TRBD2 as a possible D gene (6 bases). Deletions cut 3 bases from V and 0 bases from J, with 9 bases between. The germline V gene has CDR1 LNHDA and CDR2 SQIVND (reference sequence). The CDR3 runs to 14 residues. Written as DNA, the CDR3 is TGTGCCAGTAGTATCCGGGACTCCTCCTACGAGCAGTACTTC. Translated: CASSIRDSSYEQYF. The whole variable domain, remainder taken from reference TRBV19 and TRBJ2-7, is DGGITQSPKYLFRKEGQNVTLSCEQNLNHDAMYWYRQDPGQGLRLIYYSQIVNDFQKGDIAEGYSVSREKKESFPLTVTSAQKNPTAFYLCASSIRDSSYEQYFGPGTRLTVT.

J is TRBJ2-1 and V is TRBV7-2; 11 nucleotides align to TRBD2. The CDR3 is made up of 14 amino acids. Per the germline V gene, CDR1 is SGHTA and CDR2 is FQGNSA. After removal of 8 bases from V and 8 bases from J, the junction contained 8 bases not matched to a gene. CDR3 amino acids: CASSLAGGFYEQFF. The CDR3 region has the DNA TGTGCCAGCTCCCTAGCGGGAGGTTTTTATGAGCAGTTCTTC.

A few counts support this clonotype. This rearrangement joins TRBV9 to TRBJ2-3, with 9 bases that match TRBD2. CDR1 and CDR2 (germline): SGDLS, YYNGEE. CDR3 length: 18 amino acids. V trimming: 0 bases; J trimming: 4 bases; junction bases outside the gene matches: 12. In DNA form, the CDR3 reads TGTGCCAGCAGCGTAGGTTTTTCCGGGACTAGCCTGGCAGATACGCAGTATTTT. Encoded protein: CASSVGFSGTSLADTQYF.

The chain joins TRBV5-6 to TRBJ2-7; 8 bases map to TRBD2. This CDR3 spans 14 amino acids. Germline V gene data show CDR1 as SGHDT and CDR2 as YYEEEE. Trimming took 2 bases from V and 1 from J; bases not matched to a gene: 2. In DNA form, the CDR3 reads TGTGCCAGCAGCTTCGGGACTAGTTCCTACGAGCAGTACTTC. As protein: CASSFGTSSYEQYF.

The sample holds many counts of this clonotype. This chain uses TRBV28 with TRBJ2-1, with a weak D call TRBD1 (6 bases). The CDR3 loop spans 15 amino acids. Germline CDR1 reads MDHEN; CDR2 reads SYDVKM. Deletions cut 5 bases from V and 9 bases from J, with 20 bases between. The CDR3 protein is CASSPPFVGAGEQFF. CDR3 nucleotides: TGTGCCAGCAGTCCACCCTTCGTGGGGGCAGGTGAGCAGTTCTTC.